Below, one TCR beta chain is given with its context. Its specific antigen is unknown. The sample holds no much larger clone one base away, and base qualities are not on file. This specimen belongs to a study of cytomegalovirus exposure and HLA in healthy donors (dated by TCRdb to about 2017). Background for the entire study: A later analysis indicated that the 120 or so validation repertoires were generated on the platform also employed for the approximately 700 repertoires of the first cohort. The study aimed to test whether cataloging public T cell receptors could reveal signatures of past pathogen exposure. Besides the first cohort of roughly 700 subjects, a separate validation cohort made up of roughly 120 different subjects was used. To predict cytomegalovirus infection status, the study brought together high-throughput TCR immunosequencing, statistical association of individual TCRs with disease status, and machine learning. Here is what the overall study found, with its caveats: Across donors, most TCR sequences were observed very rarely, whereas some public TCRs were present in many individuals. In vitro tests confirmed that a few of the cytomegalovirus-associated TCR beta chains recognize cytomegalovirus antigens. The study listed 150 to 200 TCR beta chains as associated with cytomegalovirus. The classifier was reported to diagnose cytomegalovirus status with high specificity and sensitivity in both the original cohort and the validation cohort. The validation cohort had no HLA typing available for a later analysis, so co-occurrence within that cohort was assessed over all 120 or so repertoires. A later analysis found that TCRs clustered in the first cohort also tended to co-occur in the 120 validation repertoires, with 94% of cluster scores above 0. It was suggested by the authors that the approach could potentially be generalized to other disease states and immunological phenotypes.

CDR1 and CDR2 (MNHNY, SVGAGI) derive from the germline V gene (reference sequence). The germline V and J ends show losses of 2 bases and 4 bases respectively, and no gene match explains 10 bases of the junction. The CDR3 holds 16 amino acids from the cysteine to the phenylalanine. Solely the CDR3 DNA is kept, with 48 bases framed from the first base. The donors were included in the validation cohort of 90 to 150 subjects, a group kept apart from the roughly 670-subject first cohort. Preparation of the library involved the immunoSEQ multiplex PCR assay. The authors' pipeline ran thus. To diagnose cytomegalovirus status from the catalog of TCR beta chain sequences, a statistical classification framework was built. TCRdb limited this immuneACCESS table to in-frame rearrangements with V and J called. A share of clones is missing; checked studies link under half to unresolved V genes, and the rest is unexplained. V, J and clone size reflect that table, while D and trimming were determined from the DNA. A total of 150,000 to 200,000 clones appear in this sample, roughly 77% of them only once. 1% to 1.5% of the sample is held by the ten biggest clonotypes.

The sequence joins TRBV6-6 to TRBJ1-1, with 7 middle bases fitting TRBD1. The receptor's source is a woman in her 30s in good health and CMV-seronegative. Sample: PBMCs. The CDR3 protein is CASSYKAGGRGTEAFF. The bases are TGTGCCAGCAGTTACAAGGCAGGGGGTAGGGGCACTGAAGCTTTCTTT.